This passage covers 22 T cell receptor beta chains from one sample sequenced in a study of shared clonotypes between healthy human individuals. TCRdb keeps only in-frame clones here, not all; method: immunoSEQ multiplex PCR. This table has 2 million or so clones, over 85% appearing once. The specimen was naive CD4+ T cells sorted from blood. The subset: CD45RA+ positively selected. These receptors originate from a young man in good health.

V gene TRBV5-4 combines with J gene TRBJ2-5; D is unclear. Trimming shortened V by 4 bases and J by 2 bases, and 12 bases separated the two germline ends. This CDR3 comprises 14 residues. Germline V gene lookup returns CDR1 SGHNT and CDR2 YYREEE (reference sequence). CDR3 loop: CASSPDPRQETQYF. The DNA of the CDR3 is TGTGCCAGCAGCCCCGACCCAAGGCAAGAGACCCAGTACTTC.

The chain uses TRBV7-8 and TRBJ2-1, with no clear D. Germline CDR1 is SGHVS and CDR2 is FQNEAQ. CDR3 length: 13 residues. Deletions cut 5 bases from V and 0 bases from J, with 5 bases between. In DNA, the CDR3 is TGTGCCAGCAGCCTTAGCTCCTACAATGAGCAGTTCTTC. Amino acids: CASSLSSYNEQFF.

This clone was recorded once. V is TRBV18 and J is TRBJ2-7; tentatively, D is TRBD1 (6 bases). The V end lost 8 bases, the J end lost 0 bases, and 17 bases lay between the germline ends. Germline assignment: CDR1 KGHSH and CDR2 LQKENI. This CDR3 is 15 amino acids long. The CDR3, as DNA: TGTGCCAGCGCGCCACCGACAGGCGACTCCTACGAGCAGTACTTC. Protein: CASAPPTGDSYEQYF.

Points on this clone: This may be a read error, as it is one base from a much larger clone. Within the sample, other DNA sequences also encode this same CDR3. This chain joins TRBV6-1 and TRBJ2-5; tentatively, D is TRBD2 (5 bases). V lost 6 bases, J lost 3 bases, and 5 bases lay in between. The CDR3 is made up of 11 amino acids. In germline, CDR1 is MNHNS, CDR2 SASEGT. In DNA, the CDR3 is TGTGCCAGCAGCGGGGAAGAGACCCAGTACTTC. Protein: CASSGEETQYF.

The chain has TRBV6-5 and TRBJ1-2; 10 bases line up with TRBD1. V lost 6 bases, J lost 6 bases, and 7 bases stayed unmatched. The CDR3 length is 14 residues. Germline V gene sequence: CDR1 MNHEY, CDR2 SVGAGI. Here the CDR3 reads CASRPGQGWDGYTF. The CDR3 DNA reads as TGTGCCAGCAGGCCGGGACAGGGGTGGGATGGCTACACCTTC.

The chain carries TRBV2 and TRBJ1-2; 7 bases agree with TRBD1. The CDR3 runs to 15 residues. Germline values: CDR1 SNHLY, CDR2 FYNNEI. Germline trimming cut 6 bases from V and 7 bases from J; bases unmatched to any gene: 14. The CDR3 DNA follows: TGTGCCAGCAGGGCAGGCAGGGGGTCTTCTATTGGCTACACCTTC. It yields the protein CASRAGRGSSIGYTF.

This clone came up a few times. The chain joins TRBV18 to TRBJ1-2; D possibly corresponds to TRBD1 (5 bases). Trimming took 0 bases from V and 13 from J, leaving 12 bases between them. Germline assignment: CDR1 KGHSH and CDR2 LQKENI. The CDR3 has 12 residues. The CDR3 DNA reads TGTGCCAGCTCACCACCCCAGGGCTCACGCACCTTC. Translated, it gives CASSPPQGSRTF.

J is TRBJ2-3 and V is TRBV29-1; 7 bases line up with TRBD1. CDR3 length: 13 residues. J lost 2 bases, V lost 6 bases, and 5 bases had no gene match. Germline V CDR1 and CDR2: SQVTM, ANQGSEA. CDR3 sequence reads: CSVSGQYTDTQYF. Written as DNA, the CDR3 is TGCAGCGTGTCGGGACAGTACACAGATACGCAGTATTTT.

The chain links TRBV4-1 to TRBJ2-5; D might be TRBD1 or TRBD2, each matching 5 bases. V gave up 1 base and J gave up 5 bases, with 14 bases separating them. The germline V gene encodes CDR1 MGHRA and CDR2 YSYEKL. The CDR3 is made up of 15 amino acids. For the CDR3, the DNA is TGCGCCAGCAGCCAAGGGTCCTCGTGGGGGGAGACCCAGTACTTC. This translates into CASSQGSSWGETQYF.

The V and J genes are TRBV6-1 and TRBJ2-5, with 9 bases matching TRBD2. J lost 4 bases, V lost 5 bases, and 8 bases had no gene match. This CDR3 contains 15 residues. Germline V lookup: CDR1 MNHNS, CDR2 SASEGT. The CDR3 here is CASSIMGTSLETQYF. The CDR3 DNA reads TGTGCCAGCAGTATAATGGGGACTAGCCTAGAGACCCAGTACTTC.

The CDR3 nucleotides read TGTGCCAGCTCAAGCTGGATACTGGGACTGCCGAACACTGAAGCTTTCTTT. Its protein is CASSSWILGLPNTEAFF. The chain combines TRBV18 with TRBJ1-1; a possible D gene is TRBD1 (5 bases). CDR3 size: 17 residues. Germline-derived CDR1 and CDR2 are KGHSH and LQKENI. V was shortened by 5 bases and J by 1 base, with 20 bases between the two germline ends.

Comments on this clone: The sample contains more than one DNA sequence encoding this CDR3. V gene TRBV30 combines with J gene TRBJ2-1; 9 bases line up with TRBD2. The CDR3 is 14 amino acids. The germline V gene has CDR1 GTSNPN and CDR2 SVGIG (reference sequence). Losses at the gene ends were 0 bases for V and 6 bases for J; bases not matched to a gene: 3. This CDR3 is CAWSVLAGGNEQFF. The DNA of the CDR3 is TGTGCCTGGAGTGTACTAGCGGGCGGCAATGAGCAGTTCTTC. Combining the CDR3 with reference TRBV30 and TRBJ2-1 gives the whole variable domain SQTIHQWPATLVQPVGSPLSLECTVEGTSNPNLYWYRQAAGRGLQLLFYSVGIGQISSEVPQNLSASRPQDRQFILSSKKLLLSDSGFYLCAWSVLAGGNEQFFGPGTRLTVL.

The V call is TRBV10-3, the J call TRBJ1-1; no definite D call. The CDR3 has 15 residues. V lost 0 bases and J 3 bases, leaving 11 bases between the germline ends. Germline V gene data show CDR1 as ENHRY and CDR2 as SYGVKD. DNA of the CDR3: TGTGCCATCAGTGAGTCCGTTCTCGCGGACACTGAAGCTTTCTTT. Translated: CAISESVLADTEAFF.

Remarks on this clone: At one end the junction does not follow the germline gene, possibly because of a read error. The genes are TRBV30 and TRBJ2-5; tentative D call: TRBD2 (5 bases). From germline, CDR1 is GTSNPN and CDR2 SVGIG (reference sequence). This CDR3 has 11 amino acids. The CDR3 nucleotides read TGTGCCTGCAGTGGGAGAGAGACCCAGTACTTC. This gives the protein CACSGRETQYF.

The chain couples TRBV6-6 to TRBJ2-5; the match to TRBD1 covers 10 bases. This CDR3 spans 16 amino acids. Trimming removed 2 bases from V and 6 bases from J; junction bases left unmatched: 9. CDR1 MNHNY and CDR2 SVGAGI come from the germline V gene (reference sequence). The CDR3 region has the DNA TGTGCCAGCAGTTACGGTCCGACAGGGGGCGCAAAGACCCAGTACTTC. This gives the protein CASSYGPTGGAKTQYF.

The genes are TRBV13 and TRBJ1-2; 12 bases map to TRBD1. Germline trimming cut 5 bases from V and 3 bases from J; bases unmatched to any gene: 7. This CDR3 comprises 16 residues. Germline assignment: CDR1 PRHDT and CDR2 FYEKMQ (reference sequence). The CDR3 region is CASSEGQGAGDYGYTF. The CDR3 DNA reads TGTGCCAGCAGCGAGGGACAGGGGGCCGGAGACTATGGCTACACCTTC.

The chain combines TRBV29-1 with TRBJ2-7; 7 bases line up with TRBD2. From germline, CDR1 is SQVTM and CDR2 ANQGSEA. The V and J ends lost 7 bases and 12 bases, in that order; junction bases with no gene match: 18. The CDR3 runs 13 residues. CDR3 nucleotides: TGCAGCGGTTTACTAGCGACGGGAGAGGATTTGTACTTC. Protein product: CSGLLATGEDLYF.

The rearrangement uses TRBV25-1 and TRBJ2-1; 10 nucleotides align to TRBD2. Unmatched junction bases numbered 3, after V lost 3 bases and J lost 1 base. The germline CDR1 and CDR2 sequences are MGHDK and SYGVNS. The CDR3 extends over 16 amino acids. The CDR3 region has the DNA TGTGCCAGCAGTGACCCTAGCGGGAGATCCTACAATGAGCAGTTCTTC. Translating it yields CASSDPSGRSYNEQFF.

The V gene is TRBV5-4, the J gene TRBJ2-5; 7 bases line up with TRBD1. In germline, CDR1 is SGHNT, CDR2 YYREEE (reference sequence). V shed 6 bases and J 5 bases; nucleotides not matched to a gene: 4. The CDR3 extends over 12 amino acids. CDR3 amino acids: CASMGRGETQYF. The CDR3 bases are TGTGCCAGCATGGGCAGGGGGGAGACCCAGTACTTC.

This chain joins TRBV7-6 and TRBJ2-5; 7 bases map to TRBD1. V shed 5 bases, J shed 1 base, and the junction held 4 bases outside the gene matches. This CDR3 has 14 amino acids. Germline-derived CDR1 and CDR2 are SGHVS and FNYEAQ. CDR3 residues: CASSRRQGQETQYF. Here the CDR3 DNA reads TGTGCCAGCAGCCGCAGACAGGGCCAAGAGACCCAGTACTTC.

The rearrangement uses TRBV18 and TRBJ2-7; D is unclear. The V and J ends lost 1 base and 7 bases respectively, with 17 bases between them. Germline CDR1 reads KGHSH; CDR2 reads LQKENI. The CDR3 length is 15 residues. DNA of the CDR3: TGTGCCAGCTCACCACGGGCGGATGGGGTGGAGGAGCAGTACTTC. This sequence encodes CASSPRADGVEEQYF.

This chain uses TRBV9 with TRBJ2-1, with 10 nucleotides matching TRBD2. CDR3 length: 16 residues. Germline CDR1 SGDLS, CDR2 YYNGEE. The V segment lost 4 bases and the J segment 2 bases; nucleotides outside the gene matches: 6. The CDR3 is CASSKDGLAAYNEQFF. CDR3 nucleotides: TGTGCCAGCAGCAAGGATGGACTAGCGGCCTACAATGAGCAGTTCTTC.